The present T cell receptor beta chain was sequenced within a study of neoadjuvant anti-PD-1 for oral cavity cancer. In the study overall: Non-progressing patients received a fourth nivolumab dose near day 43, then surgery on days 50-56.

Repertoires were generated with immunoSEQ multiplex PCR, while TCRdb's copy carries only in-frame clones and drops some. The profile shows around 15,000 clones, 72% of them singletons. The receptor comes from a person between 40 and 85 years old with oral cavity squamous cell carcinoma. The sample here was PBMCs, taken before nivolumab (anti-PD-1) treatment.

This chain's CDR3 is CASSSRFGRVVGELFF. The CDR3 coding sequence is TGTGCCAGCAGCTCCCGGTTTGGCAGGGTTGTCGGGGAGCTGTTTTTT. The chain employs TRBV7-8 and TRBJ2-2; D might be TRBD1 (5 bases). CDR1 is SGHVS, CDR2 FQNEAQ, per germline. The CDR3 extends over 16 amino acids. V lost 4 bases and J lost 7, with 19 bases in between.